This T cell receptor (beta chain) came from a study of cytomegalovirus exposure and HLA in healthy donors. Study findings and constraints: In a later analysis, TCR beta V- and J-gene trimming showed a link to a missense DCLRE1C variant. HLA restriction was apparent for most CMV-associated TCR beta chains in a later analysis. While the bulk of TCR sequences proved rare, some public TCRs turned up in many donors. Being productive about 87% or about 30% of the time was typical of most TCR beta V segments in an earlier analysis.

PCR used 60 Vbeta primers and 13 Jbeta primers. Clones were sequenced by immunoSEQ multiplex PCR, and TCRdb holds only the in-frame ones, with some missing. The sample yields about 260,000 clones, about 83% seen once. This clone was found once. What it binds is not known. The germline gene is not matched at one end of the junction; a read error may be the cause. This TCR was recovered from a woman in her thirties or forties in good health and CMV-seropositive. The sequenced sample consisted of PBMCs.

The CDR3 region is CARSTSRGRTEAFF. The DNA for the CDR3 is TGTGCCAGGAGCACCAGCAGGGGCCGGACTGAAGCTTTCTTT. The chain employs TRBV30 and TRBJ1-1, with D perhaps TRBD1 (6 bases). This CDR3 spans 14 amino acids. Germline assignment: CDR1 GTSNPN and CDR2 SVGIG (reference sequence).